Below are 3 T cell receptor beta chains sequenced from a single sample in a study of T cells in Graves' hyperthyroidism and ophthalmopathy. There were TCR beta CDR3 regions amplified from RNA transcripts. Researchers ran a first-round RT-PCR on the TCR CDR3 using the HTBI primer set. TCRdb independently ran MiXCR on the multiplex PCR reads; one entry per CDR3 protein. Among about 600,000 distinct CDR3 sequences listed, 16% were seen once. Sequences were obtained from blood. The receptors were gathered from a woman aged 40 to 50 with Graves' ophthalmopathy.

This clonotype was seen ten or more times. The V and J genes are TRBV6-2 or TRBV6-3 and TRBJ1-4, with TRBD1 matching over 8 bases. V was pared by 6 bases and J by 1 base, with 4 bases of the junction left unmatched. The length of the CDR3 is 15 residues. Germline V lookup: CDR1 MNHEY, CDR2 SVGEGT. The CDR3 here is CASRPGQGTNEKLFF. Written as DNA, the CDR3 is TGTGCCAGCAGACCAGGACAGGGAACTAATGAAAAACTGTTTTTT.

The J gene is TRBJ2-1, the V gene TRBV28; TRBD2 matches 11 bases. The CDR3 is made up of 15 amino acids. The V and J ends lost 2 bases and 10 bases, in that order; junction bases with no gene match: 7. Germline CDR1 reads MDHEN; CDR2 reads SYDVKM. The DNA of the CDR3 is TGTGCCAGCAGTTTACAACCTAGCGGGAGGAAAGAGCAGTTCTTC. It translates to CASSLQPSGRKEQFF.

Many counts were recorded for this clonotype. This chain connects TRBV20-1 to TRBJ1-1, with TRBD1 identical over 12 bases. CDR1 is DFQATT, CDR2 SNEGSKA, per germline (reference sequence). This CDR3 has 14 residues. Unmatched junction bases numbered 4, after V lost 3 bases and J lost 5 bases. CDR3 coding DNA: TGCAGTGCTAGTGGGGACAGGGGGCGGACTGAAGCTTTCTTT. Its translation: CSASGDRGRTEAFF.